This T cell receptor beta chain stems from a study of blood T cell repertoires in COVID-19. Looking at the study overall: The samples span acute and convalescent COVID-19 from the United States, Italy and Spain. Sample material is recorded as cDNA or gDNA derived from T cells, B-cell-depleted T cells, or PBMCs.

Germline V CDR1 and CDR2: SGHRS, YFSETQ. This CDR3 has 13 amino acids. Trimming at V came to 7 bases and at J to 2 bases, leaving 2 bases not matched to a gene. Methods used by the authors: Cell counts per sample came from amplifying reference gene primers. Clones were read by immunoSEQ multiplex PCR, and TCRdb kept only the in-frame ones, dropping some. V and J calls and clone size are copied from that table; D and trimming were computed from the DNA. This table holds around 180,000 clones, roughly 76% found once. Seattle patient enrollment occurred during active infection, with longitudinal follow-up thereafter.

V and J are TRBV5-1 and TRBJ2-2; 7 bases line up with TRBD2. Sequenced material: peripheral blood. The sequence came from a woman aged 80 or over with COVID-19, enrolled during active disease. The CDR3 reads CASAGVNTGELFF. CDR3 bases: TGCGCCAGCGCGGGAGTCAACACCGGGGAGCTGTTTTTT. The full variable domain, in which reference TRBV5-1 and TRBJ2-2 provide the parts outside the CDR3, is KAGVTQTPRYLIKTRGQQVTLSCSPISGHRSVSWYQQTPGQGLQFLFEYFSETQRNKGNFPGRFSGRQFSNSRSEMNVSTLELGDSALYLCASAGVNTGELFFGEGSRLTVL.